This passage covers 27 T cell receptor beta chains from one sample sequenced in a study of T cells in Graves' hyperthyroidism and ophthalmopathy. The investigators amplified TCR beta CDR3 regions from RNA transcripts. Carried out on the TCR CDR3, a first-round RT-PCR used the HTBI primer set. TCRdb fed the multiplex PCR reads into MiXCR, producing one record per CDR3 protein. The sample carries about 560,000 distinct CDR3 sequences, around 42% recorded once. Source material: peripheral blood or thyroid tissue (not recorded which). These receptors came from a woman under 30 with Graves' hyperthyroidism.

CDR3 region: CASSFGGRASEQYF. The CDR3 region has the DNA TGTGCCAGCAGCTTTGGGGGTAGGGCCTCCGAGCAGTACTTC. The gene calls are TRBV7-9 and TRBJ2-7; either TRBD1 or TRBD2 may fit D (5 bases each). The V end lost 3 bases, the J end lost 6 bases, and 15 bases lay between the germline ends. The CDR3 has 14 amino acids. From germline, CDR1 is SEHNR and CDR2 FQNEAQ (reference sequence).

In regard to this clonotype: Germline is not matched at one junction end, which may reflect a read error. This chain links TRBV7-2 with TRBJ1-2; 7 nucleotides line up with TRBD1. This CDR3 has 15 amino acids. From germline, CDR1 is SGHTA and CDR2 FQGNSA. CDR3 nucleotides: TGTGCCGGCAGCTTAGCGCTATCAGGGGGTTATGGCTACACCTTC. Amino acid sequence: CAGSLALSGGYGYTF.

The chain recombines TRBV5-1 with TRBJ1-3; D perhaps matches TRBD1 (6 bases). The germline V gene has CDR1 SGHRS and CDR2 YFSETQ. Trimming pared 5 bases from V and 3 bases from J, leaving 15 bases between. The CDR3 spans 15 residues. CDR3 DNA: TGCGCCAGCAGTTTCCTTGGGGGCCATGGAAACACCATATATTTT. It yields the protein CASSFLGGHGNTIYF.

The rearrangement joins TRBV5-1 to TRBJ1-2; maybe TRBD1 (5 bases). Germline V lookup: CDR1 SGHRS, CDR2 YFSETQ. This CDR3 is 12 amino acids long. Between the trimmed V and J ends, which lost 0 bases and 8 bases, there was a span of 8 bases. The CDR3 sequence is CASSLEGQGYTF. The CDR3 DNA reads TGCGCCAGCAGCTTGGAGGGGCAAGGCTACACCTTC.

With respect to this clonotype: Germline is not matched at one junction end, which may reflect a read error. The chain uses TRBV7-9 and TRBJ1-2; TRBD1 agrees at 7 bases. The CDR3 is 15 amino acids. The germline V gene has CDR1 SEHNR and CDR2 FQNEAQ (reference sequence). CDR3 region: CASSLAYRGDSHYTF. Written as DNA, the CDR3 is TGTGCCAGCAGCCTAGCATATAGGGGGGACAGCCACTACACCTTC.

This clonotype was picked up a small number of times. The chain combines TRBV20-1 with TRBJ2-7; D unclear. The V end lost 3 bases, the J end lost 9 bases, and 3 bases lay between the germline ends. Germline CDR1 and CDR2: DFQATT and SNEGSKA (reference sequence). The CDR3 has 8 amino acids. The DNA for the CDR3 is TGCAGTGCTAGCGGGCAGTACTTC. It specifies CSASGQYF.

This clonotype was counted only a few times. The J gene is TRBJ1-4, the V gene TRBV28; tentative D call: TRBD1 (6 bases). Germline assignment: CDR1 MDHEN and CDR2 SYDVKM. Trimming took 6 bases from V and 3 from J, leaving 11 bases between them. This CDR3 is 14 amino acids long. CDR3 amino acids: CASRGTPANEKLFF. DNA of the CDR3: TGTGCCAGCAGAGGGACACCGGCTAATGAAAAACTGTTTTTT.

The chain combines TRBV6-6 with TRBJ1-1; no clear D. Trimming took off 7 bases at V and 6 bases at J, with 12 bases between the two ends. In germline, CDR1 is MNHNY, CDR2 SVGAGI (reference sequence). The CDR3 has 12 residues. The CDR3 DNA reads TGTGCCAGCACTCTCGGCGCGTCTGAAGCTTTCTTT. It encodes CASTLGASEAFF.

This clonotype was counted between two and nine times. V usage is TRBV5-1 and J usage is TRBJ1-3; D unresolved. Germline assignment: CDR1 SGHRS and CDR2 YFSETQ. The CDR3 length is 17 residues. Trimming removed 0 bases from V and 0 bases from J, with 13 bases in between. CDR3 nucleotide sequence: TGCGCCAGCAGCTTGGTGATGTTGCGTTACTCTGGAAACACCATATATTTT. Translation gives CASSLVMLRYSGNTIYF. Supplemented by reference TRBV5-1 and TRBJ1-3, the full variable domain reads KAGVTQTPRYLIKTRGQQVTLSCSPISGHRSVSWYQQTPGQGLQFLFEYFSETQRNKGNFPGRFSGRQFSNSRSEMNVSTLELGDSALYLCASSLVMLRYSGNTIYFGEGSWLTVV.

The chain carries TRBV2 and TRBJ1-1; 12 bases are a match to TRBD1. This CDR3 comprises 17 residues. CDR1 is SNHLY and CDR2 is FYNNEI in the germline V gene. J was trimmed by 11 bases and V by 0 bases; bases with no gene match: 13. CDR3 DNA sequence: TGTGCCAGCAGTGAAGCGCGTAGGGACAGGGGGCCTTTCTGGGCTTTCTTT. It encodes CASSEARRDRGPFWAFF.

The V and J genes are TRBV10-3 and TRBJ2-7, with TRBD1 as a possible D gene (6 bases). V was shortened by 3 bases and J by 5 bases, with 11 bases between the two germline ends. This CDR3 has 13 amino acids. Germline V CDR1 and CDR2: ENHRY, SYGVKD. DNA of the CDR3: TGTGCCATCAGTGACTCAGGGGCGAACGAGCAGTACTTC. Amino acid sequence: CAISDSGANEQYF.

This clonotype was observed a few times. The chain links TRBV7-2 to TRBJ2-7; 9 bases agree with TRBD2. The CDR3 is made up of 15 amino acids. V was pared by 5 bases and J by 2 bases, with 7 bases of the junction left unmatched. Germline V gene data show CDR1 as SGHTA and CDR2 as FQGNSA. The CDR3 DNA reads as TGTGCCAGCAGCAAGACTAGCGGAGTGACCTACGAGCAGTACTTC. Protein: CASSKTSGVTYEQYF. Together with reference TRBV7-2 and TRBJ2-7, the CDR3 gives the full variable domain: GAGVSQSPSNKVTEKGKDVELRCDPISGHTALYWYRQSLGQGLEFLIYFQGNSAPDKSGLPSDRFSAERTGGSVSTLTIQRTQQEDSAVYLCASSKTSGVTYEQYFGPGTRLTVT.

J is TRBJ2-5 and V is TRBV10-2, with TRBD2 matching 10 bases. Germline trimming cut 5 bases from V and 2 bases from J; bases unmatched to any gene: 5. Germline V CDR1 and CDR2: WSHSY, SAAADI. The CDR3 consists of 15 residues. The CDR3 region is CASSPLTSGQETQYF. The CDR3 bases are TGCGCCAGCAGTCCATTGACTAGCGGGCAAGAGACCCAGTACTTC.

This clonotype was observed a few times. V usage is TRBV7-9 and J usage is TRBJ2-7; D remains unclear. The CDR3 is made up of 15 amino acids. Germline loops: CDR1 SEHNR, CDR2 FQNEAQ (reference sequence). Trimming left V 0 bases short and J 0 bases short, with 9 bases between. CDR3 protein: CASSLASLSSYEQYF. CDR3 bases: TGTGCCAGCAGCTTAGCGTCACTAAGCTCCTACGAGCAGTACTTC.

The rearrangement links TRBV10-3 to TRBJ2-3; TRBD1 is a possible D gene (6 bases). The CDR3 has 14 amino acids. Trimming left V 7 bases short and J 0 bases short, with 11 bases between. CDR1 and CDR2 (germline): ENHRY, SYGVKD. The CDR3 DNA reads TGTGCCATCAAGGCAGGGGCTAGCACAGATACGCAGTATTTT. This sequence encodes CAIKAGASTDTQYF.

This clonotype has a handful of counts. The chain joins TRBV24-1 to TRBJ2-5; 9 nucleotides match TRBD2. This CDR3 region has 17 residues. Germline CDR1 and CDR2: KGHDR and SFDVKD. V gave up 4 bases and J gave up 1 base; unmatched junction bases: 9. CDR3 coding DNA: TGTGCCACCAGTGACCAGAGGCCTAGCGGGACCCAAGAGACCCAGTACTTC. It codes for CATSDQRPSGTQETQYF.

A word on this clonotype: This clone may be a read error of a much larger clone one base away. The V call is TRBV19, the J call TRBJ1-5; D is unclear. Trimming cost V 9 bases and J 4 bases, with 13 bases left between them. Germline values: CDR1 LNHDA, CDR2 SQIVND (reference sequence). The CDR3 sequence is 13 residues long. CDR3 protein: CASSEMLNQPQHF. CDR3 DNA sequence: TGTGCCAGCAGTGAGATGCTGAATCAGCCCCAGCATTTT. Full variable domain (missing parts from reference TRBV19 and TRBJ1-5): DGGITQSPKYLFRKEGQNVTLSCEQNLNHDAMYWYRQDPGQGLRLIYYSQIVNDFQKGDIAEGYSVSREKKESFPLTVTSAQKNPTAFYLCASSEMLNQPQHFGDGTRLSIL.

Worth noting for this clonotype: A clone one base away is much larger, so this may be a read error. The rearrangement links TRBV24-1 to TRBJ2-5; D perhaps matches TRBD1 (6 bases). The germline V gene has CDR1 KGHDR and CDR2 SFDVKD. The CDR3 length is 15 residues. Trimming removed 2 bases at V and 4 bases at J, with 13 bases between. The CDR3 loop reads CATSDCPSRGETQYF. The CDR3 DNA reads as TGTGCCACCAGTGATTGTCCCAGCAGGGGAGAGACCCAGTACTTC.

This clonotype has a handful of counts. The V call is TRBV7-2, the J call TRBJ2-7; D is possibly TRBD1 (6 bases). V lost 5 bases and J 7 bases, leaving 15 bases between the germline ends. The CDR3 contains 13 residues. CDR1 is SGHTA, CDR2 FQGNSA, per germline. CDR3 sequence (DNA): TGTGCCAGCAGCCATAGACAGGACCAAGAGCAGTACTTC. Amino acids: CASSHRQDQEQYF.

V gene TRBV20-1 combines with J gene TRBJ1-1; D perhaps matches TRBD1 (5 bases). V was trimmed by 5 bases and J by 0 bases, leaving 13 bases between them. From germline, CDR1 is DFQATT and CDR2 SNEGSKA (reference sequence). The CDR3 covers 14 residues. The CDR3: CSASRDALNTEAFF. The CDR3 DNA sequence: TGCAGTGCTTCCCGGGACGCTTTGAACACTGAAGCTTTCTTT.

The rearrangement links TRBV19 to TRBJ1-2; D is perhaps TRBD1 (5 bases). Deletions cut 4 bases from V and 4 bases from J, with 16 bases between. Germline-derived CDR1 and CDR2 are LNHDA and SQIVND (reference sequence). The CDR3 runs to 15 residues. Here the CDR3 DNA reads TGTGCCAGTAGTACCCTTGCGGGGGACTCCTATGGCTACACCTTC. This sequence encodes CASSTLAGDSYGYTF.

The chain recombines TRBV18 with TRBJ1-2, with 8 positions matching TRBD1. Trimming took 3 bases from V and 5 from J; bases not matched to a gene: 11. The CDR3 has 16 residues. The germline CDR1 and CDR2 sequences are KGHSH and LQKENI. The chain's CDR3 is CASSPDRTGGSYGYTF. The CDR3, as DNA: TGTGCCAGCTCACCTGACAGAACAGGGGGAAGTTATGGCTACACCTTC. The full variable domain, in which reference TRBV18 and TRBJ1-2 provide the parts outside the CDR3, is NAGVMQNPRHLVRRRGQEARLRCSPMKGHSHVYWYRQLPEEGLKFMVYLQKENIIDESGMPKERFSAEFPKEGPSILRIQQVVRGDSAAYFCASSPDRTGGSYGYTFGSGTRLTVV.

This clonotype was seen a handful of times. The chain has TRBV7-9 and TRBJ1-1, with a possible D match to TRBD1 (5 bases). Germline V gene data show CDR1 as SEHNR and CDR2 as FQNEAQ (reference sequence). V gave up 2 bases and J gave up 0 bases, with 16 bases separating them. This CDR3 has 17 amino acids. The chain's CDR3 is CASSLRGGIYMNTEAFF. The CDR3, as DNA: TGTGCCAGCAGCTTACGTGGGGGTATCTACATGAACACTGAAGCTTTCTTT.

This clonotype was observed a few times. This chain joins TRBV12-3 or TRBV12-4 and TRBJ2-7; D gene unclear. V lost 4 bases to trimming and J lost 1 base, with 11 bases between them. CDR3 length equals 14 residues. In DNA form, the CDR3 reads TGTGCCAGCAGTTCTCTTACTCCTTCCTACGAGCAGTACTTC. Its protein product is CASSSLTPSYEQYF.

This clonotype was found a few times. The chain uses TRBV20-1 and TRBJ2-5; D remains ambiguous. Deletions cut 3 bases from V and 4 bases from J, with 9 bases between. The CDR3 is made up of 12 amino acids. Germline CDR1 DFQATT, CDR2 SNEGSKA (reference sequence). The CDR3 loop is CSASLPAETQYF. The DNA of the CDR3 is TGCAGTGCTAGTTTACCGGCAGAGACCCAGTACTTC.

V gene TRBV20-1 combines with J gene TRBJ2-5; TRBD1 matches 8 bases. CDR3 length equals 13 residues. With 5 bases clipped from V and 5 bases from J, the junction kept 7 bases outside the gene matches. The V gene's germline CDR1 is DFQATT and CDR2 SNEGSKA (reference sequence). CDR3 sequence: CSAFRTGLETQYF. The CDR3 region has the DNA TGCAGTGCTTTTCGGACAGGGCTTGAGACCCAGTACTTC.

This clonotype was detected only a few times. The V call is TRBV9, the J call TRBJ2-7; the D gene could be TRBD1 or TRBD2 (5 bases each). V lost 4 bases to trimming and J lost 7 bases, with 21 bases between them. The CDR3 sequence is 15 residues long. CDR1 SGDLS and CDR2 YYNGEE come from the germline V gene. The CDR3 reads CASSISGTSFREQYF. CDR3 in DNA: TGTGCCAGCAGCATTTCCGGGACCTCCTTTCGGGAGCAGTACTTC.